This entry lists 25 T cell receptor beta chains sequenced from one sample in a study of T cells in women clearing cervical HPV infection. Using immunoSEQ multiplex PCR, the repertoire was profiled, and TCRdb retains in-frame clones only, with some absent. This sample lists under 50,000 clones; its ten largest clones have 6.4%. The specimen was blood buffy coat. These receptors all come from a woman between 18 and 75 years old with a cervical HPV16 infection that either progressed to CIN3+ or cleared (not recorded which).

In regard to this clone: Coverage ceases 3 residues before the CDR3 finishes, and the germline J gene fills in the end. The rearrangement joins TRBV7-9 to TRBJ2-5, with 10 bases aligning to TRBD2. V was pared by 5 bases and J by 3 bases, with 6 bases of the junction left unmatched. The V gene's germline CDR1 is SEHNR and CDR2 FQNEAQ (reference sequence). The CDR3 runs to 15 residues. CDR3 region: CASSPGLAVKETQYF. The DNA read from the CDR3 is TGTGCCAGCAGCCCAGGACTAGCGGTCAAAGAGACC.

On this clone itself: The read falls 3 residues short of the CDR3 end, and the missing part is taken from the germline J gene. J is TRBJ1-1 and V is TRBV5-6; TRBD1 matches at 7 bases. Trimming took 7 bases from V and 3 from J; bases not matched to a gene: 9. Germline loops: CDR1 SGHDT, CDR2 YYEEEE. This CDR3 region has 14 residues. CDR3 protein: CASGYGTVDTEAFF. CDR3 DNA (partial): TGTGCCAGCGGATACGGGACAGTTGACACTGAA.

A note on this clone: The read halts 3 residues ahead of the CDR3 end, with the missing end drawn from the germline J gene. This chain uses TRBV14 with TRBJ1-2; a possible D gene is TRBD1 (5 bases). Germline V gene lookup returns CDR1 SGHDN and CDR2 FVKESK. Deletions cut 0 bases from V and 7 bases from J, with 21 bases between. This CDR3 comprises 17 residues. The DNA read from the CDR3 is TGTGCCAGCAGCCAAGAAGGGTCTTGGGACTGGGGGTTTGGC. Translating it yields CASSQEGSWDWGFG. The full CDR3 sequence reads CASSQEGSWDWGFGYTF.

As to this clone: The read gets to within 3 residues of the CDR3 end, and the germline J gene fills in the rest. The V gene is TRBV19, the J gene TRBJ2-3; D gene ambiguous. Germline V CDR1 and CDR2: LNHDA, SQIVND (reference sequence). The CDR3 extends over 12 amino acids. The CDR3 sequence is CASMVAQETQYF. The CDR3 DNA, read in part, is TGTGCCAGTATGGTCGCGCAAGAGACG.

Regarding this clone: Coverage ceases 3 residues before the CDR3 finishes, and the germline J gene fills in the end. The chain has TRBV3-1 (or the pseudogene TRBV3-2) and TRBJ2-7; 7 nucleotides align to TRBD1. The length of the CDR3 is 19 residues. Germline V gives CDR1 LGHDT, CDR2 YNNKEL (reference sequence). V was pared by 0 bases and J by 0 bases, with 14 bases of the junction left unmatched. This chain's CDR3 is CASSQDGGRQGESSYEQYF. The sequenced CDR3 bases are TGTGCCAGCAGCCAAGATGGAGGTCGACAGGGAGAAAGCTCCTACGAG.

As to this clone: The read finishes 3 residues shy of the CDR3 end, and the germline J gene is used to complete it. This chain joins TRBV19 and TRBJ1-1; D is perhaps TRBD1 (5 bases). Trimming took 4 bases from V and 0 from J, leaving 9 bases between them. There are 14 residues in the CDR3. The germline V gene has CDR1 LNHDA and CDR2 SQIVND (reference sequence). Partial CDR3 DNA: TGTGCCAGTAGTAAGGGACTTCTGAACACTGAA. Its translation: CASSKGLLNTE. The full CDR3 protein reads CASSKGLLNTEAFF.

Note on this clone: The read comes to an end 3 residues before the CDR3 does, leaving the germline J gene to fill in the end. The genes are TRBV28 and TRBJ2-2; perhaps TRBD1 as D (5 bases). This CDR3 has 16 amino acids. CDR1 is MDHEN, CDR2 SYDVKM, per germline. The chain's CDR3 is CASSSPAITGANVLFF. The DNA read from the CDR3 is TGTGCCAGCAGTTCGCCGGCTATCACTGGGGCCAACGTG.

For this clone: The DNA ends 3 residues before the CDR3 does, and the rest of the CDR3 is filled in from the germline J gene. The chain joins TRBV20-1 to TRBJ2-7; D perhaps matches TRBD1 (6 bases). The CDR3 runs to 12 residues. With 0 bases removed from V and 6 bases from J, the gap between germline ends came to 9 bases. Per the germline V gene, CDR1 is DFQATT and CDR2 is SNEGSKA (reference sequence). This chain's CDR3 is CSAREQGFEQYF. The sequenced CDR3 bases are TGCAGTGCTAGAGAACAGGGTTTCGAG.

About this clone itself: The read falls 3 residues short of the CDR3 end, and the missing part is taken from the germline J gene. This chain joins TRBV5-1 and TRBJ1-1; no firm D call. Germline loops: CDR1 SGHRS, CDR2 YFSETQ. V gave up 5 bases and J gave up 3 bases, with 8 bases separating them. There are 12 residues in the CDR3. CDR3 DNA, as far as it was read: TGCGCCAGCAGTATGAGCGACACTGAA. This gives the protein CASSMSDTE. The whole CDR3 sequence reads CASSMSDTEAFF.

This CDR3 reads CSASQGDTIYF. CDR3 DNA, as far as it was read: TGCAGTGCTTCCCAGGGAGACACC. The chain joins TRBV20-1 to TRBJ1-3; D perhaps matches TRBD1 (5 bases). The observed sequence ends 3 residues before the CDR3 terminus, with the missing tail filled in from the germline J gene. Germline CDR1 reads DFQATT; CDR2 reads SNEGSKA (reference sequence). This CDR3 has 11 residues. With 5 bases removed from V and 8 bases from J, the gap between germline ends came to 10 bases.

Details on this clone: The read ends 3 residues early relative to the CDR3; the germline J gene fills the gap. This sample includes further DNA sequences coding for the same CDR3. The V and J genes are TRBV7-9 and TRBJ2-5; TRBD2 might be the D (6 bases). Deletions cut 5 bases from V and 3 bases from J, with 16 bases between. The CDR3 has 15 amino acids. Per the germline V gene, CDR1 is SEHNR and CDR2 is FQNEAQ (reference sequence). CDR3 in amino acids: CASSTRLELKETQYF. The CDR3 DNA, read in part, is TGTGCCAGCAGCACAAGACTAGAGCTTAAAGAGACC.

On this clone itself: With the read ending 3 residues before the CDR3 end, the germline J gene is used to fill in that end. V usage is TRBV14 and J usage is TRBJ1-4; D remains ambiguous. This CDR3 is 13 amino acids long. Germline V gene sequence: CDR1 SGHDN, CDR2 FVKESK. V lost 4 bases and J 7 bases, leaving 10 bases between the germline ends. CDR3 amino acids: CASSRSPVEKLFF. CDR3 DNA (partial): TGTGCCAGCAGCCGATCTCCGGTTGAAAAA.

The sequenced CDR3 bases are TGTGCCAGCAGCTTAGCGGGGGCGGGAAACTACGAG. Translation gives CASSLAGAGNYE. The full CDR3 protein reads CASSLAGAGNYEQYF. The chain couples TRBV7-2 to TRBJ2-7; D is possibly TRBD1 or TRBD2 (6 bases each). The read ends 3 residues before the CDR3 terminus; that terminus is restored from the germline J gene. Trimming took off 0 bases at V and 3 bases at J, with 12 bases between the two ends. Germline-derived CDR1 and CDR2 are SGHTA and FQGNSA. The CDR3 is 15 amino acids.

With regard to this clone: The CDR3 extends 3 residues past the end of the read, so its final part is completed from the germline J gene. J is TRBJ1-1 and V is TRBV5-5; D perhaps matches TRBD1 (5 bases). Trimming pared 3 bases from V and 3 bases from J, leaving 12 bases between. The CDR3 is made up of 14 amino acids. Germline CDR1 SGHKS, CDR2 YYEKEE (reference sequence). Incomplete CDR3 DNA: TGTGCCAGCAGCTCCCAGGGAGGGGACACTGAA. Residues: CASSSQGGDTE. The complete CDR3 sequence is CASSSQGGDTEAFF.

Concerning this clone itself: The DNA ends 3 residues before the CDR3 does, and the rest of the CDR3 is filled in from the germline J gene. The V and J genes are TRBV2 and TRBJ2-5, with 9 bases aligning to TRBD1. Germline CDR1 SNHLY, CDR2 FYNNEI. This CDR3 is 14 amino acids long. The CDR3 loop is CASRGTGQGVTQYF. Partial CDR3 DNA: TGTGCCAGCAGAGGTACGGGACAGGGCGTTACC.

As to this clone: Coverage ceases 3 residues before the CDR3 finishes, and the germline J gene fills in the end. The chain joins TRBV5-1 to TRBJ1-6; TRBD1 matches 7 bases. The CDR3 is 14 residues long. Unmatched junction bases numbered 4, after V lost 3 bases and J lost 7 bases. Looked up from germline, CDR1 is SGHRS and CDR2 is YFSETQ. This CDR3 is CASSYGQDNSPLHF. The sequenced CDR3 bases are TGCGCCAGCAGCTACGGACAGGACAATTCACCC.

To note about this clone: The CDR3 extends 3 residues past the end of the read, so its final part is completed from the germline J gene. The V and J genes are TRBV16 and TRBJ2-7; no clear D gene. CDR1 and CDR2 from the germline V gene are KGHSY and FQNENV. V gave up 4 bases and J gave up 5 bases, with 9 bases separating them. The CDR3 runs 12 residues. Partial CDR3 DNA: TGTGCCAGCAGCCCCACCCCTAACGAG. Protein product: CASSPTPNE. The whole CDR3 sequence reads CASSPTPNEQYF.

About this clone itself: The missing CDR3 end, 3 residues past where the read stops, is filled in from the germline J gene. The chain links TRBV20-1 to TRBJ2-1; D might be TRBD2 (6 bases). This CDR3 has 15 residues. Germline V gives CDR1 DFQATT, CDR2 SNEGSKA (reference sequence). The ends were cut back, 0 bases at V and 8 bases at J, with 17 bases in the middle. The part of the CDR3 DNA that was read is TGCAGTGCTAGAGAGAGGGGCGGGGAAGGCGATGAG. It yields the protein CSARERGGEGDE. The full CDR3 protein reads CSARERGGEGDEQFF.

In the case of this clone: The read finishes 3 residues shy of the CDR3 end, and the germline J gene is used to complete it. The J gene is TRBJ2-3, the V gene TRBV7-2; 7 bases align to TRBD1. The germline V gene encodes CDR1 SGHTA and CDR2 FQGNSA. This CDR3 has 15 residues. CDR3 amino acids: CASSFIRDSNQPQYF. The covered CDR3 bases are TGTGCCAGCAGCTTCATAAGGGACAGCAATCAGCCG. The whole variable domain, remainder taken from reference TRBV7-2 and TRBJ2-3, is GAGVSQSPSNKVTEKGKDVELRCDPISGHTALYWYRQSLGQGLEFLIYFQGNSAPDKSGLPSDRFSAERTGGSVSTLTIQRTQQEDSAVYLCASSFIRDSNQPQYFGPGTRLTVL.

About this clone itself: The CDR3 is cut off 3 residues early in the read; its end comes from the germline J gene. J is TRBJ1-2 and V is TRBV6-1; TRBD1 is a possible D gene (6 bases). Per the germline V gene, CDR1 is MNHNS and CDR2 is SASEGT. The CDR3 is made up of 12 amino acids. Trimming pared 0 bases from V and 7 bases from J, leaving 6 bases between. CDR3 DNA, as far as it was read: TGTGCCAGCAGTGAAGCGGGGGCTGGC. Protein product: CASSEAGAG. Given in full, the CDR3 is CASSEAGAGYTF.

Concerning this clone: The read falls 3 residues short of the CDR3 end, and the missing part is taken from the germline J gene. The V call is TRBV7-3, the J call TRBJ1-4; perhaps TRBD1 as D (5 bases). In germline, CDR1 is SGHTA, CDR2 FQGTGA. The CDR3 runs 17 residues. The DNA read from the CDR3 is TGTGCCAGCAGCTTAGGCGGGGGGGTCTCTGGGGCCAACGTA. Amino acids: CASSLGGGVSGANV. The whole CDR3 sequence is CASSLGGGVSGANVLFF.

As to this clone: The read finishes 3 residues shy of the CDR3 end, and the germline J gene is used to complete it. V is TRBV18 and J is TRBJ1-1; 9 positions agree with TRBD1. The CDR3 runs to 14 residues. Germline V CDR1 and CDR2: KGHSH, LQKENI. CDR3 DNA (partial): TGTGCCAGCTCACCGGGACAGGGTCTATGGGAG. Residues: CASSPGQGLWE. The entire CDR3 protein is CASSPGQGLWEAFF.

Comment on this clone: The CDR3 end is not reached by the read, which stops 3 residues before it; the germline J gene fills it in. The chain has TRBV7-2 and TRBJ1-2; TRBD1 might be the D (6 bases). Germline V lookup: CDR1 SGHTA, CDR2 FQGNSA. The CDR3 covers 15 residues. Here the CDR3 reads CASSLRQEPYNDYTF. Partial CDR3 DNA: TGTGCCAGCAGCCTCCGACAGGAACCCTACAATGAC.

As regards this clone: Read coverage stops 3 residues before the CDR3 terminus; the germline J gene supplies the remainder. This chain joins TRBV7-9 and TRBJ2-4; tentatively, D is TRBD1 (6 bases). Germline V gene sequence: CDR1 SEHNR, CDR2 FQNEAQ (reference sequence). The CDR3 loop spans 14 amino acids. The sequenced CDR3 bases are TGTGCCAGCAGCACCGAACAGGGCGACTATGGT. Translating it yields CASSTEQGDYG. The complete CDR3 sequence is CASSTEQGDYGQYF.

Comment on this clone: The sequence runs out 3 residues before the end of the CDR3; the remainder is reconstructed from the germline J gene. This chain joins TRBV19 and TRBJ2-3; the match to TRBD1 covers 10 bases. The ends lost 8 bases at V and 4 bases at J; junction bases unmatched: 6. There are 14 residues in the CDR3. The germline V gene has CDR1 LNHDA and CDR2 SQIVND (reference sequence). The sequenced CDR3 bases are TGTGCCAGTTTAGACAGGGGGCGGTCAGATACG. Protein: CASLDRGRSDT. The whole CDR3 region reads CASLDRGRSDTQYF.